The present T cell receptor (beta chain) was sequenced within a study of blood T cell repertoires in COVID-19. The wider study: Acute and convalescent COVID-19 specimens originated in the United States, Italy and Spain. T cells, B-cell-depleted T cells, or PBMCs provided the cDNA or gDNA that served as material.

Per the original data handling: Amplification with reference gene primers provided the estimates of nucleated cell counts. The protocol was immunoSEQ multiplex PCR, while the TCRdb copy is restricted to in-frame clones and leaves out a portion. The DNA gave D and trimming, while V, J and clone size come from that table. This repertoire shows around 95,000 clones, over 65% found once; its top ten account for around 13%. CDR1 SQVTM and CDR2 ANQGSEA come from the germline V gene. V gave up 5 bases and J gave up 2 bases; unmatched junction bases: 5. The CDR3 has 13 amino acids. The sequence came from a human donor in a cohort sampled during active COVID-19. Sequencing input: peripheral blood. This rearrangement joins TRBV29-1 to TRBJ1-2; 7 positions match TRBD1. The CDR3 protein is CSVRGQTNYGYTF. Written as DNA, the CDR3 is TGCAGCGTTCGGGGACAGACGAACTATGGCTACACCTTC.